The source of this T cell receptor (beta chain) is a study of early T cells in non-severe SARS-CoV-2 infection. Across the study: Sequenced material consisted of bulk RNA (from unsorted whole blood), and chains were unpaired.

Findings and caveats of the study: The VDJdb matching leaned toward anti-spike CD8 responses and overlooked private and CD4 specificities.

V was shortened by 6 bases and J by 1 base, with 12 bases between the two germline ends. The CDR3 runs to 14 residues. Each cDNA molecule carried a unique molecular identifier. TCRdb fed the 5' RACE reads into MiXCR, producing one record per CDR3 protein. In the table there are 15,000 to 20,000 distinct CDR3 sequences, about 5.4% of which are singletons. This clonotype was counted many times. Its antigen is unknown. Source: whole blood, taken at baseline. The receptor comes from an adult who was a healthcare worker with PCR-confirmed SARS-CoV-2 infection or an uninfected control (not recorded which). V and J are TRBV12-3 or TRBV12-4 and TRBJ1-1, with D perhaps matching TRBD1 (6 bases). This CDR3 reads CASSRGQANTEAFF. DNA for the CDR3: TGTGCCAGCAGCAGGGGTCAAGCGAACACTGAAGCTTTCTTT.